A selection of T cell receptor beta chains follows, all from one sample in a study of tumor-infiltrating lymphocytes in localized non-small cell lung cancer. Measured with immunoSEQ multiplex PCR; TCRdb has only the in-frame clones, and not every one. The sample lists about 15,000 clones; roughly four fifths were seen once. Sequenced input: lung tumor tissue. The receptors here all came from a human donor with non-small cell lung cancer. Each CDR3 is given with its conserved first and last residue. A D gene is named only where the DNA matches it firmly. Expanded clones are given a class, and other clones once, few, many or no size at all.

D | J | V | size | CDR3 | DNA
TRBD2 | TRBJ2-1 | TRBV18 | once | CASSPGRENEQFF | TGTGCCAGCTCACCAGGGAGGGAGAATGAGCAGTTCTTC
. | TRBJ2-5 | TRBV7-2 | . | CASSLASTQTQYF | TGTGCCAGCAGCTTAGCGAGTACACAGACCCAGTACTTC
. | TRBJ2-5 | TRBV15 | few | CATSRASRGSSFQETQYF | TGTGCCACCAGCAGAGCGAGTCGGGGGAGTTCATTCCAAGAGACCCAGTACTTC
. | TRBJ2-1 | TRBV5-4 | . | CASSLGLGVDEQFF | TGTGCCAGCAGCTTGGGGCTAGGAGTAGATGAGCAGTTCTTC
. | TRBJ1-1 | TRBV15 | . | CATSRGGGDGTEAFF | TGTGCCACCAGCAGAGGCGGGGGCGATGGCACTGAAGCTTTCTTT
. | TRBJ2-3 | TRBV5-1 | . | CASSLNREGTDTQYF | TGCGCCAGCAGCTTGAACAGGGAGGGCACAGATACGCAGTATTTT
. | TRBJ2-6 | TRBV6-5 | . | CASTRRTGANVLTF | TGTGCCAGCACCAGGAGGACTGGGGCCAACGTCCTGACTTTC
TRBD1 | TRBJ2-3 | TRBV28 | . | CASSLGTGGGTDTQYF | TGTGCCAGCAGTTTAGGGACAGGGGGCGGCACAGATACGCAGTATTTT
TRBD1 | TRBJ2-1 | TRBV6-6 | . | CASDQTGVTEQFF | TGTGCCAGCGATCAAACAGGGGTTACTGAGCAGTTCTTC
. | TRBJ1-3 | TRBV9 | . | CASSTSSRGGGNTIYF | TGTGCCAGCAGCACGTCCTCTAGAGGCGGGGGAAACACCATATATTTT
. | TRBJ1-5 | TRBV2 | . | CASRLGESPQHF | TGTGCCAGCAGACTGGGGGAGTCCCCCCAGCATTTT
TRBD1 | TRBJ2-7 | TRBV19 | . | CASSGTVLTEQYF | TGTGCCAGTTCCGGGACAGTACTTACCGAGCAGTACTTC
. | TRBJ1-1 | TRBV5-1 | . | CASRSLTANTEAFF | TGCGCCAGCAGGTCCCTAACAGCGAACACTGAAGCTTTCTTT
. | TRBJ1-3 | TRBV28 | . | CASSLHVRSGNTIYF | TGTGCCAGCAGTTTACACGTCCGCTCTGGAAACACCATATATTTT
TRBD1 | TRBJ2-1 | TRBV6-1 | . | CASRRDSNNEQFF | TGTGCCAGCAGGAGGGACAGTAACAATGAGCAGTTCTTC
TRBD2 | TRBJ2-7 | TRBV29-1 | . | CSVYTSGRYEQYF | TGCAGCGTTTATACTAGCGGGAGGTACGAGCAGTACTTC
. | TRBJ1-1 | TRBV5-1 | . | CASSSNWGRTEAFF | TGCGCCAGCAGCTCTAACTGGGGGAGAACTGAAGCTTTCTTT
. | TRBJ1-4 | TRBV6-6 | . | CASTLGSTVLNEKLFF | TGTGCCAGCACCTTGGGGTCGACAGTCCTCAATGAAAAACTGTTTTTT
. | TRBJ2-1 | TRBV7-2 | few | CASSLVAGGNNEQFF | TGTGCCAGCAGCTTAGTGGCAGGGGGGAATAATGAGCAGTTCTTC
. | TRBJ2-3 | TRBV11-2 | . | CASSLAGGSTDTQYF | TGTGCCAGCAGCTTAGCGGGCGGGAGCACAGATACGCAGTATTTT
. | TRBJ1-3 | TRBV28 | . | CASSLYAGTGNTIYF | TGTGCCAGCAGTTTATACGCGGGGACTGGAAACACCATATATTTT
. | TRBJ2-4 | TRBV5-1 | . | CASSLESGGSGNIQYF | TGCGCCAGCAGCTTGGAGTCAGGGGGGTCGGGAAACATTCAGTACTTC
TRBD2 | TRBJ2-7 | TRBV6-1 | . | CASSGSSGSYEQYF | TGTGCCAGCAGTGGTTCTAGCGGGAGTTACGAGCAGTACTTC
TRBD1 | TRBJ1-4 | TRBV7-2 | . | CASSSEQGDEKLFF | TGTGCCAGCAGCTCAGAGCAGGGGGATGAAAAACTGTTTTTT
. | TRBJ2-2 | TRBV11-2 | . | CASSLARAGELFF | TGTGCCAGCAGCTTAGCCAGGGCCGGGGAGCTGTTTTTT
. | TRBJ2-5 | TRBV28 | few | CASSFTGSGWETQYF | TGTGCCAGCAGTTTCACCGGGTCCGGTTGGGAGACCCAGTACTTC
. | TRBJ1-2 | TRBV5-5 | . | CASSLDDGTNYGYTF | TGTGCCAGCAGCTTGGATGATGGAACTAACTATGGCTACACCTTC
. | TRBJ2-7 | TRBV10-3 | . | CAISEMAGSYEQYF | TGTGCCATCAGTGAGATGGCAGGCTCCTACGAGCAGTACTTC
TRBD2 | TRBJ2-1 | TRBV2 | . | CASTDTSGRTNEQFF | TGTGCCAGCACCGACACTAGCGGGAGAACGAATGAGCAGTTCTTC
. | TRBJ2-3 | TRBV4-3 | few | CASSQAPGRETDTQYF | TGCGCCAGCAGCCAAGCCCCGGGGAGAGAGACAGATACGCAGTATTTT
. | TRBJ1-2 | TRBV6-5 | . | CASRGDAARDYGYTF | TGTGCCAGCAGGGGGGACGCTGCTCGAGACTATGGCTACACCTTC